The clone carrying this T cell receptor (beta chain) was recorded a few times. Its antigen is currently unknown. These data come from a study of identical twins. Findings and limits, study-wide: The authors drew conclusions from cross-sectional statistical analysis rather than following the same donors. It was out-of-frame TCR alpha sharing in monozygotic twins that models underestimated.

cDNA carried unique molecular identifiers, and a universal primer site was added by template switching. A single record per CDR3 protein comes from TCRdb applying MiXCR to the 5' RACE reads. The sample lists around 250,000 distinct CDR3 sequences; 6.5% to 9.5% were seen once. In germline, CDR1 is MDHEN, CDR2 SYDVKM. Unmatched junction bases numbered 8, after V lost 3 bases and J lost 6 bases. The CDR3 has 15 residues. This sample was shared with a second study, whose subject was yellow fever vaccine responses in identical twins.

The gene calls are TRBV28 and TRBJ2-7, with TRBD1 identical over 10 bases. This TCR was recovered from a woman under 30 in good health. The sequenced sample was CD8+ T cells sorted from blood. The CDR3 sequence is CASSFGTGAFSEQYF. As DNA, the CDR3 is TGTGCCAGCAGTTTCGGGACAGGGGCGTTCTCCGAGCAGTACTTC.